These 9 T cell receptor beta chains originate from one sample sequenced in a study of T cells after yellow fever vaccination. TCRdb re-called the 5' RACE reads through MiXCR, storing one row per CDR3 protein. The table records under 250,000 distinct CDR3 sequences, under 3.5% of them present only once. This material consisted of CD4+ T cells sorted from PBMCs, taken 10 days after the yellow fever booster vaccination. These receptors all stem from a young man who received the YFV17D yellow fever vaccine.

This clonotype was observed at least ten times. The chain combines TRBV5-6 with TRBJ1-1, with 10 bases that match TRBD1. The V gene's germline CDR1 is SGHDT and CDR2 YYEEEE. The CDR3 is 17 residues long. The junction had 13 bases not matched to a gene; V was cut back by 4 bases and J by 4 bases. CDR3 DNA sequence: TGTGCCAGCAGCCTGGACAGGGGGTCCTCGGCGGTCACTGAAGCTTTCTTT. Its translation: CASSLDRGSSAVTEAFF.

This clonotype appeared a few times. V gene TRBV4-2 combines with J gene TRBJ2-1; 7 bases map to TRBD2. Germline V lookup: CDR1 LGHNA, CDR2 YNFKEQ. The CDR3 contains 18 residues. With V trimmed by 0 bases and J by 5 bases, 13 bases remained unmatched. The CDR3 here is CASSQEPSGRRGHNEQFF. The CDR3 nucleotides are TGTGCCAGCAGCCAAGAACCCTCCGGGAGGAGGGGTCACAATGAGCAGTTCTTC.

Comments on this clonotype: Just one base apart from a much larger clone, this may be a read error. The chain links TRBV2 to TRBJ1-1; D is uncertain. The CDR3 totals 12 residues. Germline V gene sequence: CDR1 SNHLY, CDR2 FYNNEI. The ends were cut back, 8 bases at V and 3 bases at J, with 10 bases in the middle. The CDR3 DNA reads as TGTGCCAGCCTCGACTGTTACACTGAAGCTTTCTTT. Its translation: CASLDCYTEAFF. Full variable domain (rest looked up from reference TRBV2 and TRBJ1-1): EPEVTQTPSHQVTQMGQEVILRCVPISNHLYFYWYRQILGQKVEFLVSFYNNEISEKSEIFDDQFSVERPDGSNFTLKIRSTKLEDSAMYFCASLDCYTEAFFGQGTRLTVV.

This clonotype was recorded a few times. V gene TRBV7-9 combines with J gene TRBJ2-2; 7 bases fit TRBD1. From germline, CDR1 is SEHNR and CDR2 FQNEAQ (reference sequence). Trimming removed 8 bases from V and 5 bases from J; junction bases left unmatched: 11. The CDR3 covers 15 residues. CDR3 protein: CASGYHRGKTGELFF. In DNA form, the CDR3 reads TGTGCCAGCGGATACCACAGGGGAAAAACCGGGGAGCTGTTTTTT.

V and J are TRBV5-1 and TRBJ2-2; no definite D call. Germline assignment: CDR1 SGHRS and CDR2 YFSETQ. Trimming took 4 bases from V and 0 from J, leaving 10 bases between them. This CDR3 has 15 residues. Here the CDR3 reads CASSPAPPNTGELFF. For the CDR3, the DNA is TGCGCCAGCAGCCCTGCCCCTCCGAACACCGGGGAGCTGTTTTTT.

This clonotype was seen ten or more times. The chain combines TRBV5-1 with TRBJ1-2, with D uncertain. Germline CDR1 reads SGHRS; CDR2 reads YFSETQ. V dropped 4 bases and J dropped 4 bases, with 14 bases sitting between them. The CDR3 loop spans 14 amino acids. CDR3 nucleotides: TGCGCCAGCAGCCTAGACGGGGTTCCCTATGGCTACACCTTC. Protein sequence: CASSLDGVPYGYTF.

At least ten counts were recorded for this clonotype. The gene calls are TRBV28 and TRBJ1-5; D is perhaps TRBD1 (5 bases). There are 13 residues in the CDR3. Germline-derived CDR1 and CDR2 are MDHEN and SYDVKM. V was clipped by 7 bases and J by 5 bases, with 12 bases between them. CDR3 region: CASTWGSHQPQHF. For the CDR3, the DNA is TGTGCCAGCACCTGGGGCAGTCATCAGCCCCAGCATTTT. Supplemented by reference TRBV28 and TRBJ1-5, the full variable domain reads DVKVTQSSRYLVKRTGEKVFLECVQDMDHENMFWYRQDPGLGLRLIYFSYDVKMKEKGDIPEGYSVSREKKERFSLILESASTNQTSMYLCASTWGSHQPQHFGDGTRLSIL.

This clonotype was observed at least ten times. The gene calls are TRBV11-2 and TRBJ2-7, with 8 bases matching TRBD1. Germline assignment: CDR1 SGHAT and CDR2 FQNNGV. CDR3 length: 14 residues. V dropped 6 bases and J dropped 2; count of bases not matched to a gene: 6. The CDR3 nucleotides read TGTGCCAGCAGTCCCCCGGACAGGGCCTACGAGCAGTACTTC. It codes for CASSPPDRAYEQYF.

A few counts support this clonotype. This chain connects TRBV3-1 to TRBJ1-6; possible D gene TRBD1, 6 bases. CDR1 is LGHDT and CDR2 is YNNKEL in the germline V gene (reference sequence). Trimming left V 1 base short and J 8 bases short, with 12 bases between. The CDR3 extends over 15 amino acids. The DNA for the CDR3 is TGTGCCAGCAGCCAAGGGCACAGGGCTGATTCACCCCTCCACTTT. It codes for CASSQGHRADSPLHF.